The entry below gives a single T cell receptor beta chain sequence along with its context. This sample is drawn from a study of blood T cell repertoires in COVID-19. Turning to the study itself: Samples of COVID-19 (acute and convalescent) were obtained from the United States, Italy and Spain.

The CDR3 runs to 13 residues. V shed 2 bases and J shed 6 bases, with 8 bases lying between them. Germline V CDR1 and CDR2: MNHNY, SVGAGI (reference sequence). The protocol was immunoSEQ multiplex PCR, while the TCRdb copy is restricted to in-frame clones and leaves out a portion. The sample lists 270,000 or so clones; approximately 88% were seen once. Material: PBMCs or T cells enriched from blood (not recorded which). The sequence was obtained from a woman in her thirties or forties with acute COVID-19. The V call is TRBV6-6, the J call TRBJ1-5; D might be TRBD1 (6 bases). The CDR3 DNA follows: TGTGCCAGCAGTTACCAGGGGTTTCAGCCCCAGCATTTT. This encodes CASSYQGFQPQHF.